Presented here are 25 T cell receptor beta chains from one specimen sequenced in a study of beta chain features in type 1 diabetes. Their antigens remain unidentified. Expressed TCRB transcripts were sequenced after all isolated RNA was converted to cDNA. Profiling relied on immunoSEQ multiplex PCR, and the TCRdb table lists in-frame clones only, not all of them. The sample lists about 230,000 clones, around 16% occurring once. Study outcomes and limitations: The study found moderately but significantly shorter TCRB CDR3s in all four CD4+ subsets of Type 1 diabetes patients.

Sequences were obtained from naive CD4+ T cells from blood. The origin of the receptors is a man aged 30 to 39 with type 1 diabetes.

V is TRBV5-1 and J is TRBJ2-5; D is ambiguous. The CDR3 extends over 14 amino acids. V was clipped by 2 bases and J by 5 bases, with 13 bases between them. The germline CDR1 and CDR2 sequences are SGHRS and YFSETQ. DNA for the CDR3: TGCGCCAGCAGCTTCCAGTCTCATCGGGAGACCCAGTACTTC. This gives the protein CASSFQSHRETQYF.

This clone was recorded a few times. CDR3: CASSLSDVSAEQFF. For the CDR3, the DNA is TGTGCCAGCAGTTTATCGGACGTATCGGCTGAGCAGTTCTTC. V is TRBV27 and J is TRBJ2-1; D is unclear. The CDR3 length is 14 residues. V gave up 0 bases and J gave up 9 bases, with 12 bases separating them. Germline CDR1 reads MNHEY; CDR2 reads SMNVEV (reference sequence).

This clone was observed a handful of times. CDR3: CASSRLAGGANTGELFF. The CDR3 bases are TGTGCCAGCAGTAGACTAGCGGGAGGGGCAAACACCGGGGAGCTGTTTTTT. This rearrangement joins TRBV25-1 to TRBJ2-2; 14 positions agree with TRBD2. The germline CDR1 and CDR2 sequences are MGHDK and SYGVNS. CDR3 length: 17 amino acids. Trimming at V came to 5 bases and at J to 2 bases, leaving 4 bases not matched to a gene.

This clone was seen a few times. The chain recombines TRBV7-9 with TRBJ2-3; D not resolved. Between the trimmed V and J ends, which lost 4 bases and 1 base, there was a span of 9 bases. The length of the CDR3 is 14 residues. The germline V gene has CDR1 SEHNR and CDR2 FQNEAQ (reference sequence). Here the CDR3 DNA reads TGTGCCAGCAGCTCGATCGACGGCACAGATACGCAGTATTTT. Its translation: CASSSIDGTDTQYF.

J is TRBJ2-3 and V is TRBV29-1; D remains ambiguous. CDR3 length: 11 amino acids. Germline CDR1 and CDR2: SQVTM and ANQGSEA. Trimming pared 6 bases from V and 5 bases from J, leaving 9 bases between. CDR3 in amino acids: CSVRLLDTQYF. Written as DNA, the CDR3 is TGCAGCGTACGCCTATTAGATACGCAGTATTTT.

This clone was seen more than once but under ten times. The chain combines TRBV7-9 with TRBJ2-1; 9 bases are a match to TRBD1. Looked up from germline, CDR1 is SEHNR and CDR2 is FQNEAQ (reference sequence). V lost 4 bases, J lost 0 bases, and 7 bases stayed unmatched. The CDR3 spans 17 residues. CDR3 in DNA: TGTGCCAGCAGCTCCAACAGGGGGCGAAGCTCCTACAATGAGCAGTTCTTC. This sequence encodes CASSSNRGRSSYNEQFF.

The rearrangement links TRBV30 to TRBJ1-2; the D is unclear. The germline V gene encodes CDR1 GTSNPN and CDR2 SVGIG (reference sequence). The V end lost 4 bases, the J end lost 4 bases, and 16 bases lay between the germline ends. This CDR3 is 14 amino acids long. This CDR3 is CAWIPPAGTYGYTF. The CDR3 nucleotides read TGTGCCTGGATTCCCCCAGCAGGCACCTATGGCTACACCTTC. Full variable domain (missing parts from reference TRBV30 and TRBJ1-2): SQTIHQWPATLVQPVGSPLSLECTVEGTSNPNLYWYRQAAGRGLQLLFYSVGIGQISSEVPQNLSASRPQDRQFILSSKKLLLSDSGFYLCAWIPPAGTYGYTFGSGTRLTVV.

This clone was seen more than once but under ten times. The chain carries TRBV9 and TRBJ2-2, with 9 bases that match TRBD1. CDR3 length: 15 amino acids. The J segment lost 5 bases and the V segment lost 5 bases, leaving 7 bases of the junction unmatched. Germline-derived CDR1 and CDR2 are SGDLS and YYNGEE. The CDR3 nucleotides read TGTGCCAGCAGGGGGACAGGGAGTTTTACCGGGGAGCTGTTTTTT. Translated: CASRGTGSFTGELFF.

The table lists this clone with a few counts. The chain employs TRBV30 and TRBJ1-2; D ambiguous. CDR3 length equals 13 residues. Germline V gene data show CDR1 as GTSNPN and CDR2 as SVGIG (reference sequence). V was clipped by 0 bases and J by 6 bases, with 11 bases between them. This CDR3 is CAWSVRRMNGYTF. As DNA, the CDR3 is TGTGCCTGGAGTGTACGTAGGATGAATGGCTACACCTTC.

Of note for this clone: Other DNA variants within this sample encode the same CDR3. The CDR3 loop reads CASSLGLAGSTDTQYF. CDR3 nucleotide sequence: TGTGCCAGCAGCCTGGGACTAGCGGGAAGCACAGATACGCAGTATTTT. The chain combines TRBV7-9 with TRBJ2-3; TRBD2 matches at 13 bases. V gave up 5 bases and J gave up 0 bases; unmatched junction bases: 2. The CDR3 runs to 16 residues. Germline V gene sequence: CDR1 SEHNR, CDR2 FQNEAQ (reference sequence).

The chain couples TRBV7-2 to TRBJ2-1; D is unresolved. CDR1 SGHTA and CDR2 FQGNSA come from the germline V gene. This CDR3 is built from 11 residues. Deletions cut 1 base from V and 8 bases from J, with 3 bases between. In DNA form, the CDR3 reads TGTGCCAGCAGCTTAGGCCATGAGCAGTTCTTC. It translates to CASSLGHEQFF.

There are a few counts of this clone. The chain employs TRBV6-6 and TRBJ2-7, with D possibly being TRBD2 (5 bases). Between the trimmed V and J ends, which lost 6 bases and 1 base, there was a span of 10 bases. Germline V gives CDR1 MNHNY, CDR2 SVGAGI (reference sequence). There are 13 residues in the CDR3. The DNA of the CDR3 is TGTGCCAGCAGCCAAACTAGTTCCTACGAGCAGTACTTC. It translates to CASSQTSSYEQYF.

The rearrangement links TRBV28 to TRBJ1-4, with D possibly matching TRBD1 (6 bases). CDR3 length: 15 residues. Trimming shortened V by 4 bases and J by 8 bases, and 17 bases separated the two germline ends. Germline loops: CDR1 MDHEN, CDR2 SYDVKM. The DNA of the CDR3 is TGTGCCAGCAGTTCCATGACAGGTGTAACGGAAAAACTGTTTTTT. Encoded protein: CASSSMTGVTEKLFF.

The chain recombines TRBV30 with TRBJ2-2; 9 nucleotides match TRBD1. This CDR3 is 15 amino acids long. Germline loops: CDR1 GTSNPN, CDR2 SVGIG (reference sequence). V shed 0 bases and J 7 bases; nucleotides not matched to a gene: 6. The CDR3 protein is CAWSVLQGAGGELFF. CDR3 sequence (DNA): TGTGCCTGGAGTGTACTACAGGGGGCAGGCGGGGAGCTGTTTTTT. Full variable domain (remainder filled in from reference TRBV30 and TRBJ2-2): SQTIHQWPATLVQPVGSPLSLECTVEGTSNPNLYWYRQAAGRGLQLLFYSVGIGQISSEVPQNLSASRPQDRQFILSSKKLLLSDSGFYLCAWSVLQGAGGELFFGEGSRLTVL.

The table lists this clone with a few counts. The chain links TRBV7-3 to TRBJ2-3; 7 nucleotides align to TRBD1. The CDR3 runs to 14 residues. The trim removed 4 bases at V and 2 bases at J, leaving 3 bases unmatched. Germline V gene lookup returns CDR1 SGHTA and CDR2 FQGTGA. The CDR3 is CASSSGQPTDTQYF. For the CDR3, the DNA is TGTGCCAGCAGCTCGGGACAGCCCACAGATACGCAGTATTTT.

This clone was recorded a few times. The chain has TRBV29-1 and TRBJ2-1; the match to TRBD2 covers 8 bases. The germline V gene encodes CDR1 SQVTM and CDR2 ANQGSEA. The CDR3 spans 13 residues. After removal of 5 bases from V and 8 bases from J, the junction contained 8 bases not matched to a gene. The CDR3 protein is CSVTSAGGDEQFF. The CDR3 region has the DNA TGCAGCGTTACGTCCGCGGGGGGCGATGAGCAGTTCTTC.

The chain's CDR3 is CASSQLRRDSYNEQFF. CDR3 in DNA: TGCGCCAGCAGTCAATTGAGACGGGACTCCTACAATGAGCAGTTCTTC. The chain is built from TRBV23-1 and TRBJ2-1; a weak D match, TRBD2 (5 bases). TRBV23-1 is sorted into the ORF group, with uncertain function. V dropped 1 base and J dropped 0 bases, with 10 bases sitting between them. This CDR3 contains 16 residues.

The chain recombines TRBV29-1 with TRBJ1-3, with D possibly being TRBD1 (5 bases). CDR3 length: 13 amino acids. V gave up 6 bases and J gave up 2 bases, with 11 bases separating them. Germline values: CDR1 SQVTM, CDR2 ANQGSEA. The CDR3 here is CSVGGRAGNTIYF. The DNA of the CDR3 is TGCAGCGTGGGGGGACGGGCTGGAAACACCATATATTTT.

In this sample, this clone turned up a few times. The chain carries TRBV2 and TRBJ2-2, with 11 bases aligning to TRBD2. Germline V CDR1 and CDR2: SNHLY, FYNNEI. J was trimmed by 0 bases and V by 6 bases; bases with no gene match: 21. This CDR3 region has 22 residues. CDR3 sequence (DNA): TGTGCCAGCAGCGCCTACTGGTTAGCGGGAGGGATATCCTTGACGAACACCGGGGAGCTGTTTTTT. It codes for CASSAYWLAGGISLTNTGELFF.

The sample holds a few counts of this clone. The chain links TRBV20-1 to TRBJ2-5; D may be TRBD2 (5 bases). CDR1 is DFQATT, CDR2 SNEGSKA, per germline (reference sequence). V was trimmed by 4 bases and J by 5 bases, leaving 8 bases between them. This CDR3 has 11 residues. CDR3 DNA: TGCAGTGCTATGAGGAGGGAGACCCAGTACTTC. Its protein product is CSAMRRETQYF.

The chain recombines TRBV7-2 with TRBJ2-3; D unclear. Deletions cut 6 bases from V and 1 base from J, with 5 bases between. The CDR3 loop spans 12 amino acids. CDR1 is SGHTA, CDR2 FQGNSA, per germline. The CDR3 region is CASRGGTDTQYF. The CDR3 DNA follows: TGTGCCAGCAGGGGCGGCACAGATACGCAGTATTTT.

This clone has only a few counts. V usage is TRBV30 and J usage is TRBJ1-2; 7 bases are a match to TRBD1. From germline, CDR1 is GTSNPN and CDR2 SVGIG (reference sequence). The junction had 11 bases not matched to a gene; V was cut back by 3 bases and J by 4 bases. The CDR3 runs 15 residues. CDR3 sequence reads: CAWSTTGELSYGYTF. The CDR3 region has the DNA TGTGCCTGGAGCACTACAGGGGAATTGAGCTATGGCTACACCTTC.

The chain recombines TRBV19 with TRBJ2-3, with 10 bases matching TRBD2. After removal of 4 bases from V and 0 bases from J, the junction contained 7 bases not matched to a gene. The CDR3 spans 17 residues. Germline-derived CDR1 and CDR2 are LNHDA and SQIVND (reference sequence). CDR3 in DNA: TGTGCCAGTAGTACCGGACTAGCGGAGTTTAGCACAGATACGCAGTATTTT. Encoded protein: CASSTGLAEFSTDTQYF.

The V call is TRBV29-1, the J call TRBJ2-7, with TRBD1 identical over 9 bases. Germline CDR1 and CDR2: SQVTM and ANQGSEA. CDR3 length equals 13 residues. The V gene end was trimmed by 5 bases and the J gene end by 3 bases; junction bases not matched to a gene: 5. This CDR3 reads CSVRGTGFYEQYF. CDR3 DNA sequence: TGCAGCGTTCGAGGGACAGGGTTCTACGAGCAGTACTTC.

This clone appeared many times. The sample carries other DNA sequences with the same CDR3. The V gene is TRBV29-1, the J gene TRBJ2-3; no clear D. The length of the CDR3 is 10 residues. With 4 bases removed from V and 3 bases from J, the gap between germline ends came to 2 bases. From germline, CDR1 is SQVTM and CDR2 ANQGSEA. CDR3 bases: TGCAGCGTTGGAACAGATACGCAGTATTTT. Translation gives CSVGTDTQYF.